The 10 T cell receptor beta chains reported below all come from one sample, sequenced in a study of T cells in Graves' hyperthyroidism and ophthalmopathy. There were TCR beta CDR3 regions amplified from RNA transcripts. A first-round RT-PCR of the TCR CDR3 used the HTBI primer set. One entry per CDR3 protein, called by TCRdb with MiXCR from the multiplex PCR reads. The sample records approximately 610,000 distinct CDR3 sequences, roughly 15% being singletons. Material: blood. The receptors originated from a woman aged 40 to 50 with Graves' ophthalmopathy.

V gene TRBV4-2 combines with J gene TRBJ2-7; 7 bases align to TRBD2. V trimming: 0 bases; J trimming: 4 bases; junction bases outside the gene matches: 6. The CDR3 length is 15 residues. The germline V gene encodes CDR1 LGHNA and CDR2 YNFKEQ. CDR3 in amino acids: CASSQEYEGGYEQYF. CDR3 DNA sequence: TGTGCCAGCAGCCAAGAGTACGAGGGAGGGTACGAGCAGTACTTC.

CDR3 bases: TGTGCCAGTACTTATCGGAGGGGCTATGGCTACACCTTC. Residues: CASTYRRGYGYTF. The chain combines TRBV19 with TRBJ1-2, with D possibly TRBD1 on 5 matching bases. V was pared by 7 bases and J by 4 bases, with 13 bases between. In germline, CDR1 is LNHDA, CDR2 SQIVND (reference sequence). This CDR3 spans 13 amino acids. Variable domain in full (rest from reference TRBV19 and TRBJ1-2): DGGITQSPKYLFRKEGQNVTLSCEQNLNHDAMYWYRQDPGQGLRLIYYSQIVNDFQKGDIAEGYSVSREKKESFPLTVTSAQKNPTAFYLCASTYRRGYGYTFGSGTRLTVV.

This clonotype has a handful of counts. This rearrangement joins TRBV12-3 or TRBV12-4 to TRBJ1-5, with D uncertain. The V and J ends lost 1 base and 0 bases respectively, with 7 bases between them. This CDR3 is 15 amino acids long. The CDR3 is CASSLGHHSNQPQHF. CDR3 in DNA: TGTGCCAGCAGTTTAGGACACCATAGCAATCAGCCCCAGCATTTT.

This clonotype was picked up many times. The V call is TRBV6-1, the J call TRBJ2-2; 7 bases are a match to TRBD2. The CDR3 is 14 residues long. J was trimmed by 5 bases and V by 7 bases; bases with no gene match: 7. From germline, CDR1 is MNHNS and CDR2 SASEGT. CDR3 sequence (DNA): TGTGCCAGCATGGCGGGAGTAAGGACCGGGGAGCTGTTTTTT. Protein sequence: CASMAGVRTGELFF.

This clonotype was picked up many times. The genes are TRBV7-2 and TRBJ2-5, with D uncertain. Trimming removed 1 base at V and 1 base at J, with 10 bases between. CDR3 length: 15 residues. Germline V gene sequence: CDR1 SGHTA, CDR2 FQGNSA. In DNA, the CDR3 is TGTGCCAGCAGCTTAGGTCTGGGCCCCCAAGAGACCCAGTACTTC. Its protein product is CASSLGLGPQETQYF.

This clonotype has at least ten counts. J is TRBJ1-1 and V is TRBV7-3; no definite D call. CDR3 size: 14 residues. The V end lost 3 bases, the J end lost 0 bases, and 8 bases lay between the germline ends. Germline V gives CDR1 SGHTA, CDR2 FQGTGA. DNA of the CDR3: TGTGCCAGCAGCTTGAGTCTCATGAACACTGAAGCTTTCTTT. Translated, it gives CASSLSLMNTEAFF.

Comments on this clonotype: This may stem from a read error, because a much larger clone lies one nucleotide away. Because it lacks the conserved phenylalanine or tryptophan at the end, this CDR3 is likely a read error. The chain combines TRBV5-1 with TRBJ2-7; D is unclear. The length of the CDR3 is 13 residues. CDR1 SGHRS and CDR2 YFSETQ come from the germline V gene. Trimming pared 7 bases from V and 6 bases from J, leaving 17 bases between. The CDR3 region is CASARFESGEQYS. The DNA for the CDR3 is TGCGCCAGCGCCCGCTTCGAGTCCGGCGAGCAGTACTCC.

This clonotype was seen repeatedly, ten times or more. The rearrangement uses TRBV7-2 and TRBJ1-5; D is unresolved. The CDR3 length is 19 residues. Deletions cut 0 bases from V and 5 bases from J, with 23 bases between. Looked up from germline, CDR1 is SGHTA and CDR2 is FQGNSA. Here the CDR3 DNA reads TGTGCCAGCAGCTTAGCGGGGATCGAGGCCGCATATTACTATCAGCCCCAGCATTTT. Protein: CASSLAGIEAAYYYQPQHF.

There are many counts of this clonotype. The rearrangement joins TRBV11-1 to TRBJ1-2; 9 bases fit TRBD1. Germline CDR1 and CDR2: SGHAT and FQDESV (reference sequence). V shed 5 bases and J 3 bases; nucleotides not matched to a gene: 7. The CDR3 spans 15 residues. Here the CDR3 reads CASSRTQGADYGYTF. CDR3 DNA: TGTGCCAGCAGCCGAACACAGGGGGCGGACTATGGCTACACCTTC.

This clonotype was seen ten or more times. V is TRBV6-2 or TRBV6-3 and J is TRBJ2-7; a possible D gene is TRBD1 (6 bases). Germline CDR1 is MNHEY and CDR2 is SVGEGT. This CDR3 is 14 amino acids long. V lost 7 bases, J lost 2 bases, and 15 bases lay in between. For the CDR3, the DNA is TGTGCCAGCACCATACAGGGAAACGCCTACGAGCAGTACTTC. Translating it yields CASTIQGNAYEQYF.